A selection of T cell receptor beta chains follows, all from one sample in a study of T cell changes during pregnancy in multiple sclerosis. TCRdb's table, derived via immunoSEQ multiplex PCR, lists solely in-frame clones and lacks some. This sample carries 65,000 to 85,000 clones, 85% to 90% of them seen once, and the ten largest clones take over 7.5%. This specimen was peripheral blood, taken after pregnancy. These receptors were collected from a female donor in good health, enrolled as a control in a pregnancy study. Both conserved end residues are part of each CDR3. The D gene is left open where the match is weak. Expanded clones are given a class, and other clones once, few, many or no size at all.

V,D,J,size,DNA,CDR3
TRBV30,.,TRBJ1-3,.,TGTGCCTGGAGTGTACTAGGGTCCTCTGGAAACACCATATATTTT,CAWSVLGSSGNTIYF
TRBV2,.,TRBJ1-1,.,TGTGCCAGCAGTGAAGCTCTGAGAGGGGGTGGGACTGAAGCTTTCTTT,CASSEALRGGGTEAFF
TRBV5-1,TRBD1,TRBJ2-1,.,TGCGCCAGCAGCCAGGACAGGGCAAGGGATGAGCAGTTCTTC,CASSQDRARDEQFF
TRBV25-1,.,TRBJ2-5,.,TGTGCCAGCAGGTACGAGGGAGAGACCCAGTACTTC,CASRYEGETQYF
TRBV27,TRBD1,TRBJ1-2,.,TGTGCCAGCAGTTTAGCGGGACAGGGGGCAGCTAACTATGGCTACACCTTC,CASSLAGQGAANYGYTF
TRBV19,.,TRBJ2-7,.,TGTGCCAGTAGTATAGGCCCGGGACTCCGCTCCTACGAGCAGTACTTC,CASSIGPGLRSYEQYF
TRBV5-1,.,TRBJ2-5,.,TGCGCCAGCAGCCCTTCCCTTGGGAGCCAAGAGACCCAGTACTTC,CASSPSLGSQETQYF
TRBV7-9,.,TRBJ1-2,few,TGTGCCAGCAGCTACCGGGATAGCACCTATGGCTACACCTTC,CASSYRDSTYGYTF
TRBV30,.,TRBJ2-2,.,TGTGCCTGGAGTGTACCGGAGGGCGGGGAGCTGTTTTTT,CAWSVPEGGELFF
TRBV30,.,TRBJ1-2,.,TGTGCCTGGAGTGTACTCGCGGGCTACACCTTC,CAWSVLAGYTF
TRBV25-1,.,TRBJ1-2,once,TGTGCCAGCAGTGGAGTTGGGAGGGCTCAGGGCTACACCTTC,CASSGVGRAQGYTF
TRBV5-1,TRBD1,TRBJ2-7,.,TGCGCCAGCAGCTTGGCTTGGACAGGGGGCGCCGGGTCCTACGAGCAGTACTTC,CASSLAWTGGAGSYEQYF
TRBV5-1,.,TRBJ1-5,.,TGCGCCAGCAGCTTGGGGGCAGAAAATCAGCCCCAGCATTTT,CASSLGAENQPQHF
TRBV10-1,TRBD2,TRBJ2-7,few,TGCGCCAGCAGTCCAAGCGGGAGGGCCGAAGTGCACGAGCAGTACTTC,CASSPSGRAEVHEQYF
TRBV5-7,TRBD1,TRBJ1-4,once,TGTGCCAGCAGCTTTTCTACCGGGACAGGGGGTGGTAAAGAAAAACTGTTTTTT,CASSFSTGTGGGKEKLFF
TRBV19,.,TRBJ2-3,.,TGTGCCAGTAGTATCCTCTCCGGGGCAGGGAGGCCAGATACGCAGTATTTT,CASSILSGAGRPDTQYF
TRBV7-2,.,TRBJ1-1,.,TGTGCCAGCAGCCCTCTGACAGGCGTCGGCACTGAAGCTTTCTTT,CASSPLTGVGTEAFF
TRBV10-1,TRBD1,TRBJ1-1,.,TGCGCCAGCAGTCCTTTGGGACAGCCAAACACTGAAGCTTTCTTT,CASSPLGQPNTEAFF
TRBV5-1,TRBD2,TRBJ2-7,.,TGCGCCAGCAGCCTGGGACTAGCGGTAACCGAGCAGTACTTC,CASSLGLAVTEQYF
TRBV9,.,TRBJ2-2,.,TGTGCCAGCAGCGTAGTGTCAGGGAACACCGGGGAGCTGTTTTTT,CASSVVSGNTGELFF
TRBV5-1,TRBD1,TRBJ1-5,.,TGCGCCAGCAGCTTGGGAGACAGGGGAGCTCAGCCCCAGCATTTT,CASSLGDRGAQPQHF
TRBV30,.,TRBJ1-1,few,TGTGCCTGGACCTCGGGGTGGGACACTGAAGCTTTCTTT,CAWTSGWDTEAFF
TRBV11-3,TRBD2,TRBJ2-5,.,TGTGCCAGCAGCCAGGGGCTAGCGGGGGGTGCGGAGACCCAGTACTTC,CASSQGLAGGAETQYF
TRBV30,.,TRBJ2-6,.,TGTGCCTGGAGGCGGGTCTCTGGGGCCAACGTCCTGACTTTC,CAWRRVSGANVLTF
TRBV2,TRBD1,TRBJ1-6,.,TGTGCCAGCAGGGACGGACAGGTCTCCTATAATTCACCCCTCCACTTT,CASRDGQVSYNSPLHF
TRBV6-4,TRBD1,TRBJ1-1,.,TGTGCCAGCAGTGTATCCAGGGGGGCTGAAGCTTTCTTT,CASSVSRGAEAFF
TRBV2,.,TRBJ1-3,.,TGTGCCAGCCCAACAGGGCCGGGAAACACCATATATTTT,CASPTGPGNTIYF
TRBV19,TRBD2,TRBJ2-3,.,TGTGCCAGTAGTATAGAACTAGCGGGGCCCACAGATACGCAGTATTTT,CASSIELAGPTDTQYF
TRBV5-6,.,TRBJ2-3,.,TGTGCCAGCAGCAACGAGCGGGTGGGGCCAGATACGCAGTATTTT,CASSNERVGPDTQYF
TRBV5-6,.,TRBJ2-7,.,TGTGCCAGCAGCCCACTAGGAAACAACTACGAGCAGTACTTC,CASSPLGNNYEQYF
TRBV11-2,.,TRBJ1-2,.,TGTGCCAGCAGCTTAGATTGGGGGGGGAACACCTTC,CASSLDWGGNTF
TRBV7-7,.,TRBJ2-3,few,TGTGCCAGCAGCCGACCGGGAGATACGCAGTATTTT,CASSRPGDTQYF
TRBV30,TRBD1,TRBJ1-2,once,TGTGCCTGGAGTCCTCCGGGACAGAACTATGGCTACACCTTC,CAWSPPGQNYGYTF
TRBV27,TRBD1,TRBJ2-7,many,TGTGCCAGCAGTCCTGGGACAGGGGTTGGTGAGCAGTACTTC,CASSPGTGVGEQYF
TRBV4-2,TRBD2,TRBJ2-5,few,TGTGCCAGCAGCCTAGAGACCTCTCTAGCGGGAGGGGAGACCCAGTACTTC,CASSLETSLAGGETQYF
TRBV30,.,TRBJ2-5,.,TGTGCCTGGTCAAGAGGGATCGGAGAGACCCAGTACTTC,CAWSRGIGETQYF
TRBV2,.,TRBJ2-4,few,TGTGCCAGCAGAGGCGGCTCTCTAGCCAAAAACATTCAGTACTTC,CASRGGSLAKNIQYF
TRBV5-1,.,TRBJ1-1,.,TGCGCCAGCAGCGGAACAACAGGGACCGGGAACACTGAAGCTTTCTTT,CASSGTTGTGNTEAFF
TRBV9,.,TRBJ1-5,.,TGTGCCAGCAGCCCAGGGCCAGGCCGCAATCAGCCCCAGCATTTT,CASSPGPGRNQPQHF
TRBV23-1,.,TRBJ1-5,.,TGCGCCAGCAGCCTTTGGGAAACAGGGTATAGCAATCAGCCCCAGCATTTT,CASSLWETGYSNQPQHF
TRBV19,TRBD2,TRBJ2-2,.,TGTGCCAGTAGTATGTGGACTAGCGGGGCTACCGGGGAGCTGTTTTTT,CASSMWTSGATGELFF
TRBV29-1,TRBD1,TRBJ1-2,.,TGCAGCGTTGAAGATCGAGGGCTAACAGGGGGCGACTATGGCTACACCTTC,CSVEDRGLTGGDYGYTF
TRBV4-2,.,TRBJ1-1,few,TGTGCCAGCAGCCAAGATAGGGGGGGAGGTAGCACTGAAGCTTTCTTT,CASSQDRGGGSTEAFF
TRBV11-2,TRBD2,TRBJ2-3,.,TGTGCCAGCAGAGGACCCCTCGGAGTTAGCGGGTCCACAGATACGCAGTATTTT,CASRGPLGVSGSTDTQYF
TRBV7-2,.,TRBJ2-4,.,TGTGCCAGCAGCTTATTAGAGGGTGGGGTTGGCAAAAACATTCAGTACTTC,CASSLLEGGVGKNIQYF
TRBV5-4,.,TRBJ1-1,.,TGTGCCAGCAGCTCAGGACAGAACACTGAAGCTTTCTTT,CASSSGQNTEAFF
TRBV30,.,TRBJ1-5,many,TGTGCCTGGAGTGTGGGTTCGGGGGTTAGCCAGCCCCAGCATTTT,CAWSVGSGVSQPQHF
TRBV19,TRBD1,TRBJ1-1,.,TGTGCCAGTAGCAGGACAGGGTTGAACACTGAAGCTTTCTTT,CASSRTGLNTEAFF
TRBV28,.,TRBJ1-1,.,TGTGCCTGCCAACAGGTTTTCACTGAAGCTTTCTTT,CACQQVFTEAFF
TRBV5-6,TRBD1,TRBJ2-1,medium-sized,TGTGCCAGCAGCGCCGGACAGGTGAGCTACAATGAGCAGTTCTTC,CASSAGQVSYNEQFF
TRBV7-2,TRBD1,TRBJ1-5,.,TGTGCCAGCAGCACCCGACAGGGCGGAAATCAGCCCCAGCATTTT,CASSTRQGGNQPQHF
TRBV30,TRBD1,TRBJ1-6,.,TGTGCCTGGAGTTCAGGGGGACATTCACCCCTCCACTTT,CAWSSGGHSPLHF
TRBV7-8,TRBD1,TRBJ1-1,.,TGTGCCAGCAGCCCCTCGACAGGGGTGGGGGACACTGAAGCTTTCTTT,CASSPSTGVGDTEAFF
TRBV19,.,TRBJ2-6,.,TGTGCCAGTAGTATCGAGGGCGGGTCTGGGGCCAACGTCCTGACTTTC,CASSIEGGSGANVLTF
TRBV4-2,TRBD2,TRBJ2-1,.,TGTGCCAGCAGCCCTAAACGGGACTACCATAATGAGCAGTTCTTC,CASSPKRDYHNEQFF